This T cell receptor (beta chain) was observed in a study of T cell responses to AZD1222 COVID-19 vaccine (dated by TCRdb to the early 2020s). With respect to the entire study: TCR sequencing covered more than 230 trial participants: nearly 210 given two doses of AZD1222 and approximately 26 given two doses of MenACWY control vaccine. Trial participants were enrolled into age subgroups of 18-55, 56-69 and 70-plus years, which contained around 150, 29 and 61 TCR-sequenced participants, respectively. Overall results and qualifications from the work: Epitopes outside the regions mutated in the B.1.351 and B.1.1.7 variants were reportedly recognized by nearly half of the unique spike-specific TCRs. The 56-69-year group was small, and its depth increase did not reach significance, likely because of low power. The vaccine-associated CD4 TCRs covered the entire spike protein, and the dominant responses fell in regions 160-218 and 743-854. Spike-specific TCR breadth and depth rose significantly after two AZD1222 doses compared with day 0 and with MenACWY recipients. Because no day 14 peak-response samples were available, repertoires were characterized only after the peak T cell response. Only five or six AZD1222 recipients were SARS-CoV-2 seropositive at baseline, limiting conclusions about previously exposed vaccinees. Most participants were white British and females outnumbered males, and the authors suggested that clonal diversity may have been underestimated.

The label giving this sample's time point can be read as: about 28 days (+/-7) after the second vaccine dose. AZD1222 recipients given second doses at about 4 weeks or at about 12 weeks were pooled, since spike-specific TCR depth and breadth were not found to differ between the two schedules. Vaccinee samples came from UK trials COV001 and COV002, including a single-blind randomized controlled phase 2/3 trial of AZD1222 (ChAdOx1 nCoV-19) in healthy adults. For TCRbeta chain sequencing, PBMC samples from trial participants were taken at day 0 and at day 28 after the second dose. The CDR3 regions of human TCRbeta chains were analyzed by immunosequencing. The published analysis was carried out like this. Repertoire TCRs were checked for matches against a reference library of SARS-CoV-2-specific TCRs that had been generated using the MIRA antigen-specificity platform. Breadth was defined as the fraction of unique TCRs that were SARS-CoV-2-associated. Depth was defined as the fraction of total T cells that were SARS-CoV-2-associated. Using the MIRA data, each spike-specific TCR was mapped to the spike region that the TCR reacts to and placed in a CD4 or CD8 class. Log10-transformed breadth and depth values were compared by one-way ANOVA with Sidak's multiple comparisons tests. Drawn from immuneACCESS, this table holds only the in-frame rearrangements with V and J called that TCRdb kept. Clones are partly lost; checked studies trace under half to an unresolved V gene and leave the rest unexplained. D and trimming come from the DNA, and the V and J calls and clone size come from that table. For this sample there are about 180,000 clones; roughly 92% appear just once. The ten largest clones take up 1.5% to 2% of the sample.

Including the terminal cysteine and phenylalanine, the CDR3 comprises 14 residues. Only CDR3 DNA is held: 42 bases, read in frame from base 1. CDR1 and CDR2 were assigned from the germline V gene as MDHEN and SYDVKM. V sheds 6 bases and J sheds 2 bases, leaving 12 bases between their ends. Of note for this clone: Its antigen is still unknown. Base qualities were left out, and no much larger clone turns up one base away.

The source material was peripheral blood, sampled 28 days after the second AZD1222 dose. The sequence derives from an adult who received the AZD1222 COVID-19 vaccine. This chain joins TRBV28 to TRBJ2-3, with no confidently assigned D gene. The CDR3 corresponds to CASSPGMSTDTQYF. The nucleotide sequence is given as TGTGCCAGCAGCCCTGGGATGTCCACAGATACGCAGTATTTT.